This is a list of T cell receptor beta chains from one sample in a study of cytomegalovirus exposure and HLA in healthy donors. The data were produced by immunoSEQ multiplex PCR, yet TCRdb's version contains in-frame clones alone and is incomplete. This sample has about 130,000 clones; 81% occur once, and the top ten carry around 0.67%. The sample consisted of PBMCs. These receptor sequences come from a man younger than 35 in good health and CMV-seronegative. The CDR3 runs from the conserved cysteine through the conserved F or W. Fields, in order: V gene, J gene, CDR3 protein.

V gene: TRBV4-3
J gene: TRBJ2-5
CDR3 protein: CASSQDFGTGETQYF

V gene: TRBV30
J gene: TRBJ1-6
CDR3 protein: CAWSAGQGRNSPLHF

V gene: TRBV29-1
J gene: TRBJ2-7
CDR3 protein: CSVEDQEQGIYEQYF

V gene: TRBV28
J gene: TRBJ1-2
CDR3 protein: CASRDRGLAGNYGYTF

V gene: TRBV30
J gene: TRBJ1-2
CDR3 protein: CACKQETIYGYTF

V gene: TRBV25-1
J gene: TRBJ2-7
CDR3 protein: CASSGTSGAYTNIYEQYF

V gene: TRBV5-4
J gene: TRBJ1-2
CDR3 protein: CASSLLREQGAYGYTF

V gene: TRBV28
J gene: TRBJ1-2
CDR3 protein: CASRPDRQLFGYTF

V gene: TRBV5-1
J gene: TRBJ1-2
CDR3 protein: CASSPGQEESYGYTF

V gene: TRBV9
J gene: TRBJ1-1
CDR3 protein: CASSPRQDTEAFF

V gene: TRBV7-9
J gene: TRBJ1-1
CDR3 protein: CASSFLAGGRIAEAFF

V gene: TRBV5-8
J gene: TRBJ2-3
CDR3 protein: CASSGTSGGGSTDTQYF

V gene: TRBV4-2
J gene: TRBJ2-7
CDR3 protein: CASSYDRNYEQYF

V gene: TRBV7-7
J gene: TRBJ2-3
CDR3 protein: CASSSGRTGGTDTQYF

V gene: TRBV19
J gene: TRBJ1-4
CDR3 protein: CASSITATNEKLFF

V gene: TRBV2
J gene: TRBJ2-7
CDR3 protein: CASVGLSGEQYF

V gene: TRBV10-3
J gene: .
CDR3 protein: CAISGGGDSYEQYF

V gene: TRBV10-3
J gene: TRBJ1-5
CDR3 protein: CAISVGTAFNQPQHF

V gene: TRBV28
J gene: TRBJ1-4
CDR3 protein: CASREVEKLFF

V gene: TRBV25-1
J gene: TRBJ2-3
CDR3 protein: CASSELPAGGTDTQYF

V gene: TRBV5-1
J gene: TRBJ2-7
CDR3 protein: CASSLDSRYEQYF

V gene: TRBV2
J gene: TRBJ2-7
CDR3 protein: CASTDRFDEQYF

V gene: TRBV6-4
J gene: TRBJ1-6
CDR3 protein: CASSAGTGGSPLHF

V gene: TRBV23-1
J gene: TRBJ1-2
CDR3 protein: CASSRFWPRRGYTF

V gene: TRBV5-1
J gene: TRBJ2-2
CDR3 protein: CASSVEPAGTGELFF

V gene: TRBV19
J gene: TRBJ1-4
CDR3 protein: CASSIGGPGEKLFF

V gene: TRBV16
J gene: TRBJ2-1
CDR3 protein: CASSPRRVVDNEQFF

V gene: TRBV10-3
J gene: TRBJ1-6
CDR3 protein: CAISQGGVSPLHF

V gene: TRBV7-9
J gene: TRBJ2-7
CDR3 protein: CASSPTVASPYEQYF

V gene: TRBV28
J gene: TRBJ1-2
CDR3 protein: CASSLEVRSVGYTF

V gene: TRBV4-3
J gene: TRBJ2-2
CDR3 protein: CASSREHGTQNTGELFF

V gene: TRBV7-6
J gene: TRBJ2-5
CDR3 protein: CASSEELLTGERQETQYF

V gene: TRBV30
J gene: TRBJ1-6
CDR3 protein: CAWSEGGVNSPLHF

V gene: TRBV25-1
J gene: TRBJ2-7
CDR3 protein: CASSAVDRTYEQYF

V gene: TRBV30
J gene: TRBJ1-5
CDR3 protein: CAWDRDRGLGGNQPQHF

V gene: TRBV6-1
J gene: TRBJ1-5
CDR3 protein: CASSGYRGNQPQHF

V gene: TRBV29-1
J gene: TRBJ1-2
CDR3 protein: CSVRGPPLNYGYTF

V gene: TRBV19
J gene: TRBJ2-1
CDR3 protein: CANQGSDEQFF

V gene: TRBV18
J gene: TRBJ2-5
CDR3 protein: CASSPPQLQGAQETQYF

V gene: TRBV11-2
J gene: TRBJ1-1
CDR3 protein: CASRRQTEAFF

V gene: TRBV7-2
J gene: TRBJ1-1
CDR3 protein: CASSPSGGAVNTEAFF

V gene: TRBV23-1
J gene: TRBJ1-6
CDR3 protein: CASSPPVRGNGSSPLHF

V gene: TRBV9
J gene: TRBJ1-3
CDR3 protein: CASSGGGLGGNTIYF

V gene: TRBV30
J gene: TRBJ2-3
CDR3 protein: CAWSQGGADTQYF

V gene: TRBV18
J gene: TRBJ1-2
CDR3 protein: CASSPQEAANYGYTF